This is a list of T cell receptor beta chains from one sample in a study of T cell changes during pregnancy in multiple sclerosis. Using immunoSEQ multiplex PCR, the repertoire was profiled, and TCRdb retains in-frame clones only, with some absent. The sample records approximately 100,000 clones, 92% being singletons. The sample in question was peripheral blood, obtained after pregnancy. These receptor sequences come from a female donor with multiple sclerosis, enrolled in a pregnancy study. CDR3s include the opening cysteine and the closing phenylalanine or tryptophan. A D gene is named only where the DNA matches it firmly. Clone size is not always given. Where it is, it says once, few, many or a class for expanded clones.

>NA|TRBJ2-6|TRBV2|NA
TGTGCCAGCAGACCGGGACAAAGCTCTGGGGCCAACGTCCTGACTTTC
CASRPGQSSGANVLTF
>many|TRBJ2-3|TRBV10-3|TRBD2
TGTGCCATCACCTCGACTAGCGGGAGTCCCGCAGATACGCAGTATTTT
CAITSTSGSPADTQYF
>NA|TRBJ1-1|TRBV28|TRBD1
TGTGCCAGCAGCCGAGACAGGGGGGCTGAAGCTTTCTTT
CASSRDRGAEAFF
>NA|TRBJ1-1|TRBV10-3|TRBD1
TGTGCCATCAGGGGACAGGGACTGAACACTGAAGCTTTCTTT
CAIRGQGLNTEAFF
>NA|TRBJ2-7|TRBV30|TRBD1
TGTGCCTGGAATTGGTGGGACAGGGCGAACGAGCAGTACTTC
CAWNWWDRANEQYF
>NA|TRBJ2-7|TRBV4-2|TRBD1
TGTGCCAGCAGCCAAGATTCAGCCGGGACAGTGACCTACGAGCAGTACTTC
CASSQDSAGTVTYEQYF
>few|TRBJ2-5|TRBV5-1|NA
TGCGCCAGCAGCTTGGCTGATCGGGATGTCGAGACCCAGTACTTC
CASSLADRDVETQYF
>once|TRBJ1-2|TRBV6-1|TRBD1
TGTGCCAGCAGTGATAGGGACAGGGGGCGGGATGGCTACACCTTC
CASSDRDRGRDGYTF
>NA|TRBJ1-4|TRBV4-1|NA
TGCGCCAGCAGCCCAAGCCCGGGGAAAGAAAAACTGTTTTTT
CASSPSPGKEKLFF
>NA|TRBJ2-7|TRBV10-3|NA
TGTGCCATCAAGGACACGTACTCCTACGAGCAGTACTTC
CAIKDTYSYEQYF
>NA|TRBJ1-5|TRBV6-5|NA
TGTGCCAGCAGTTACTCCTGGGGGGATCAGCCCCAGCATTTT
CASSYSWGDQPQHF
>NA|TRBJ1-1|TRBV9|NA
TGTGCCAGCAGCGTCAAGGCGGGGAACACTGAAGCTTTCTTT
CASSVKAGNTEAFF
>once|TRBJ2-5|TRBV29-1|NA
TGCAGCGCCGCTACTCAAGAGACCCAGTACTTC
CSAATQETQYF
>NA|TRBJ1-2|TRBV10-3|NA
TGTGCCATCAGTGAGGGGGCTGGCGGCGGATCCTATGGCTACACCTTC
CAISEGAGGGSYGYTF
>NA|TRBJ1-1|TRBV18|NA
TGTGCCAGCTCACCGCAGGCGGGGGAAAACACTGAAGCTTTCTTT
CASSPQAGENTEAFF
>NA|TRBJ1-1|TRBV28|NA
TGTGCCAGCATTATAACAGGGAATCGGGGCACTGAAGCTTTCTTT
CASIITGNRGTEAFF
>NA|TRBJ2-3|TRBV28|NA
TGTGCCAGCAGTTTTAAAGCTGCTACGCAGTATTTT
CASSFKAATQYF
>NA|TRBJ2-3|TRBV5-1|TRBD2
TGCGCCAGCAGCTTACGCCGGGCGGGAGGGCCAAGGGTAGATACGCAGTATTTT
CASSLRRAGGPRVDTQYF
>NA|TRBJ1-6|TRBV6-1|NA
TGTGCCAGCAGTGAATTACAGGATAGGGCACCCCTCCACTTT
CASSELQDRAPLHF
>NA|TRBJ1-5|TRBV15|TRBD1
TGTGCCACCAGCAGAGGACAGGGGCTGGGGCAGCCCCAGCATTTT
CATSRGQGLGQPQHF
>NA|TRBJ2-1|TRBV29-1|TRBD2
TGCAGCGTTGTTCCTTCAGGACTAGCCTACAATGAGCAGTTCTTC
CSVVPSGLAYNEQFF
>NA|TRBJ2-2|TRBV7-3|TRBD2
TGTGCCAGCAGTTCTTCACTAGCGGGGGCGAACACCGGGGAGCTGTTTTTT
CASSSSLAGANTGELFF
>NA|TRBJ2-7|TRBV6-5|NA
TGTGCCAGCAGTTACGACCCCGGGACAAACGAGCAGTACTTC
CASSYDPGTNEQYF
>NA|TRBJ2-1|TRBV27|TRBD1
TGTGCCGCGGGGACAGGGGTTCGCGAGCAGTTCTTC
CAAGTGVREQFF
>NA|TRBJ1-1|TRBV5-4|TRBD1
TGTGCCAGCAGCTCGAGGGGGCGTGAAGGGGCTGAAGCTTTCTTT
CASSSRGREGAEAFF
>NA|TRBJ2-7|TRBV5-1|NA
TGCGCCAGCAGCCCTACGACGGGCGAGCAGTACTTC
CASSPTTGEQYF
>once|TRBJ2-1|TRBV10-3|NA
TGTGCCATCAGTGAGTCAGCCAGCCTACTAGGGAATGAGCAGTTCTTC
CAISESASLLGNEQFF
>NA|TRBJ2-7|TRBV7-3|TRBD2
TGTGCCAGCAGCTTAAGAGCGGGACCCTCCTACGAGCAGTACTTC
CASSLRAGPSYEQYF
>NA|TRBJ2-7|TRBV2|NA
TGTGCCAGCAGACGGCAGGGAAAGAACCCCTACGAGCAGTACTTC
CASRRQGKNPYEQYF
>NA|TRBJ2-1|TRBV19|NA
TGTGCCAGTAGTACTGAACTTCTAGCGGAGCAGTTCTTC
CASSTELLAEQFF
>NA|TRBJ1-4|TRBV7-2|TRBD1
TGTGCCAGCAGCTTATGGCAGGGGGGTGAAAAACTGTTTTTT
CASSLWQGGEKLFF
>NA|TRBJ2-1|TRBV7-2|TRBD1
TGTGCCAGCAGCCGGGACAGGGGCCCTCGAGGTGAGCAGTTCTTC
CASSRDRGPRGEQFF
>NA|TRBJ2-1|TRBV29-1|NA
TGCAGCGTTAAAAGACAGGATTACTACAATGAGCAGTTCTTC
CSVKRQDYYNEQFF
>NA|TRBJ2-1|TRBV9|NA
TGTGCCAGCAGCGTAGTAGGGGGAATGGGGAATGAGCAGTTCTTC
CASSVVGGMGNEQFF
>once|TRBJ2-2|TRBV5-6|NA
TGTGCCAGCAGCTCCGGGCTAGCGTACACCGGGGAGCTGTTTTTT
CASSSGLAYTGELFF
>once|TRBJ2-5|TRBV4-1|TRBD2
TGCGCCAGCAGCCAAATCCCTCCGGGACTAGCGAATCAAGAGACCCAGTACTTC
CASSQIPPGLANQETQYF
>NA|TRBJ2-1|TRBV30|NA
TGTGCCTGGAACAGAATGGCTTTCTCCTACAATGAGCAGTTCTTC
CAWNRMAFSYNEQFF
>few|TRBJ2-2|TRBV5-1|TRBD1
TGCGCCAGCAGCTCGGGACAGGGCGGCACCGGGGAGCTGTTTTTT
CASSSGQGGTGELFF
>NA|TRBJ2-3|TRBV5-4|TRBD1
TGTGCCAGCCGCAGGGGGCCCAGCACAGATACGCAGTATTTT
CASRRGPSTDTQYF
>NA|TRBJ2-4|TRBV5-8|NA
TGTGCCAGCAGCTTGACCGATACTAGCTGGGACATTCAGTACTTC
CASSLTDTSWDIQYF
>few|TRBJ1-1|TRBV7-9|NA
TGTGCCAGCAGCGGCCGGGAGGGGGAAACTGAAGCTTTCTTT
CASSGREGETEAFF
>NA|TRBJ2-7|TRBV5-4|NA
TGTGCCAGCAGCCCGGGACTTTCCTACGAGCAGTACTTC
CASSPGLSYEQYF
>NA|TRBJ2-2|TRBV19|TRBD1
TGTGCCAGTACCATAACAGGGGGCGCGAGCGGGGAGCTGTTTTTT
CASTITGGASGELFF
>NA|TRBJ2-7|TRBV5-1|TRBD1
TGCGCCAGCAGCTTGGAACCGGGACAGGGGGCCAACGAGCAGTACTTC
CASSLEPGQGANEQYF
>NA|TRBJ1-2|TRBV28|TRBD1
TGTGCCAGCAGTTTCTCCCGACGGGGGACAGACTATGGCTACACCTTC
CASSFSRRGTDYGYTF
>NA|TRBJ2-1|TRBV2|TRBD2
TGTGCCAGCAGACGGACTAGCGGGAGCTACGATGAGCAGTTCTTC
CASRRTSGSYDEQFF
>NA|TRBJ2-5|TRBV29-1|TRBD2
TGCAGCGTCGTGACTAGCGGGGGGGAGACCCAGTACTTC
CSVVTSGGETQYF
>few|TRBJ1-2|TRBV7-9|TRBD1
TGTGCCAGCAGCCCTGGGACAGAGAAGTTAGGCTACACCTTC
CASSPGTEKLGYTF
>NA|TRBJ1-6|TRBV19|NA
TGTGCCAGTAGTTTAGGAGGGGGAGGGACTTCACCCCTCCACTTT
CASSLGGGGTSPLHF
>NA|TRBJ1-1|TRBV10-3|NA
TGTGCCATCAACCTCACACCATACACTGAAGCTTTCTTT
CAINLTPYTEAFF
>NA|TRBJ1-1|TRBV5-5|NA
TGTGCCAGCGATGAACGGTTGAACACTGAAGCTTTCTTT
CASDERLNTEAFF
>NA|TRBJ1-2|TRBV30|NA
TGTGCCTGGAGTATGGCGGAGGCGGGCTATGGCTACACCTTC
CAWSMAEAGYGYTF
>NA|TRBJ2-5|TRBV5-1|NA
TGCGCCAGCAGCTTGGGTCCTCTTATTAGAGAGACCCAGTACTTC
CASSLGPLIRETQYF
>NA|TRBJ1-2|TRBV28|NA
TGTGCCAGCACTATACAGGGCATCTATGGCTACACCTTC
CASTIQGIYGYTF
>NA|TRBJ1-2|TRBV2|NA
TGTGCCAGCAGTGAAACGGGTGGTAACTATGGCTACACCTTC
CASSETGGNYGYTF
>NA|TRBJ2-7|TRBV7-6|TRBD2
TGTGCCAGCAGCCATCGGACTAGCGGGAGATTCCACGAGCAGTACTTC
CASSHRTSGRFHEQYF
>NA|TRBJ2-7|TRBV28|TRBD1
TGTGCCAGCAGTTCACCGGGACAGATTTCTCGGGCCTACGAGCAGTACTTC
CASSSPGQISRAYEQYF